This is a list of T cell receptor beta chains from one sample in a study of beta chain features in type 1 diabetes. Here immunoSEQ multiplex PCR was the method, and the copy in TCRdb shows in-frame clones only, minus some. Here the sample spans more than 250,000 clones, around 21% being singletons. Specimen: naive CD4+ T cells from blood. The receptor source for this set is a middle-aged woman with type 1 diabetes. The CDR3 runs from the conserved cysteine through the conserved F or W. The order of the fields is clone size, J gene, D gene, V gene, CDR3 DNA, CDR3 protein. D genes are given only for firm matches. Only some rows state a clone size, as once, few, many or a class for expanded clones.

>few|TRBJ2-2|NA|TRBV9
TGTGCCAGCAGCGTAGGAGGCACCGGGGAGCTGTTTTTT
CASSVGGTGELFF
>NA|TRBJ2-1|NA|TRBV4-2
TGTGCCAGCAGCCAAGACCCTCACAATGAGCAGTTCTTC
CASSQDPHNEQFF
>NA|TRBJ2-1|TRBD2|TRBV18
TGTGCCAGCTCACCCCGTCAAGGGAGGGGTTTTAGCAATGAGCAGTTCTTC
CASSPRQGRGFSNEQFF
>NA|TRBJ1-1|TRBD1|TRBV5-1
TGCGCCAGCAGTGGACAGGGAAGAACTGAAGCTTTCTTT
CASSGQGRTEAFF
>NA|TRBJ2-1|NA|TRBV2
TGTGCCAGCAGAGCGGCCAATGAGCAGTTCTTC
CASRAANEQFF
>few|TRBJ1-5|TRBD1|TRBV19
TGTGCCAGTAGTAGGGACAGAAGAAATCAGCCCCAGCATTTT
CASSRDRRNQPQHF
>NA|TRBJ2-4|TRBD2|TRBV5-1
TGCGCCAGCAGCTTGGGTGGACTAGCGGAAAACATTCAGTACTTC
CASSLGGLAENIQYF
>few|TRBJ1-1|TRBD1|TRBV5-4
TGTGCCAGCAGCTTGGCCCGGGACAGGGTTGGTGCTTTCTTT
CASSLARDRVGAFF
>NA|TRBJ2-3|TRBD2|TRBV19
TGTGCCAGTACCGCGGGGGTCCGCACAGATACGCAGTATTTT
CASTAGVRTDTQYF
>NA|TRBJ2-1|TRBD1|TRBV7-9
TGTGCCAGCAGCTTCGACAGGGACAATGAGCAGTTCTTC
CASSFDRDNEQFF
>NA|TRBJ1-2|TRBD1|TRBV7-9
TGTGCCGTTTCACAGGGGATCGGCTATGGCTACACCTTC
CAVSQGIGYGYTF
>few|TRBJ1-6|NA|TRBV19
TGTGCCAGTAGTCCGCGAGAGTATTCACCCCTCCACTTT
CASSPREYSPLHF
>few|TRBJ1-1|TRBD1|TRBV18
TGTGCCAGCTCACTAGTACGTACAGGGGATACTGAAGCTTTCTTT
CASSLVRTGDTEAFF
>NA|TRBJ1-2|NA|TRBV28
TGTGCCAGCACCCTGGACACATTAACGAATGGCTACACCTTC
CASTLDTLTNGYTF
>NA|TRBJ1-2|NA|TRBV2
TGTGCCAGCAGGGAGTGGCAGAATGGCTACACCTTC
CASREWQNGYTF
>NA|TRBJ2-7|NA|TRBV5-4
TGTGCCAGCAGCTCAAGGGGTAACGAGCAGTACTTC
CASSSRGNEQYF
>NA|TRBJ2-7|NA|TRBV7-9
TGTGCCAGCAGCTTCGACAGCTCCTACGAGCAGTACTTC
CASSFDSSYEQYF
>few|TRBJ1-4|NA|TRBV2
TGTGCCAGCGATGCGTGGGAGGAAAAACTGTTTTTT
CASDAWEEKLFF
>few|TRBJ1-5|NA|TRBV7-2
TGTGCCAGCAGCTTCGGGGAGCTCCAGCATTTT
CASSFGELQHF
>few|TRBJ1-1|NA|TRBV28
TGTGCCAGCAGTTCAATTACAGGGCGCAACACTGAAGCTTTCTTT
CASSSITGRNTEAFF
>NA|TRBJ2-5|TRBD1|TRBV6-5
TGTGCCAGCAGTTCGACAGGGGAAGAGACCCAGTACTTC
CASSSTGEETQYF
>NA|TRBJ2-1|NA|TRBV4-3
TGCGCCAGCAGCCAAGGACTAGGTGGAGAGCAGTTCTTC
CASSQGLGGEQFF
>few|TRBJ2-1|NA|TRBV7-3
TGTGCCAGCAGCCCTCTCGGACTGGGGAATGAGCAGTTCTTC
CASSPLGLGNEQFF
>NA|TRBJ1-1|TRBD1|TRBV18
TGTGCCAGCTCATCGCTTCCCGGGACAGGGGCGAACGCTGAAGCTTTCTTT
CASSSLPGTGANAEAFF
>NA|TRBJ2-2|TRBD2|TRBV4-2
TGTGCCAGCAGCCAAGATCGGGGTAGCGGGAGTCGAACCGGGGAGCTGTTTTTT
CASSQDRGSGSRTGELFF
>NA|TRBJ2-5|NA|TRBV11-2
TGTGCCAGCAGCTTAGGTCCCAATCCAGGACAAGAGACCCAGTACTTC
CASSLGPNPGQETQYF
>few|TRBJ1-1|NA|TRBV5-1
TGCGCCAGCAGCCCCCTAGGCATGAACACTGAAGCTTTCTTT
CASSPLGMNTEAFF
>NA|TRBJ1-2|NA|TRBV9
TGTGCCAGCAGTCGGACACGGGGGACTAACTATGGCTACACCTTC
CASSRTRGTNYGYTF
>NA|TRBJ1-1|NA|TRBV27
TGTGCCAGCAGTTTATACCAGGCAGATGACACTGAAGCTTTCTTT
CASSLYQADDTEAFF
>few|TRBJ2-5|NA|TRBV7-9
TGTGCCAGCAGCACCTCCGAGGGATCTCGGACCCAGTACTTC
CASSTSEGSRTQYF
>few|TRBJ2-1|NA|TRBV4-3
TGCGCCAGCAGCCAAGAGGGCAGCTCCTACAATGAGCAGTTCTTC
CASSQEGSSYNEQFF
>NA|TRBJ2-2|NA|TRBV4-2
TGTGCCAGCAGCCTGGGGGCCATGAACACCGGGGAGCTGTTTTTT
CASSLGAMNTGELFF
>few|TRBJ2-7|NA|TRBV29-1
TGCAGCGTTGTTAGGGACACGGATTATGGTGAGCAGTACTTC
CSVVRDTDYGEQYF
>few|TRBJ2-1|TRBD2|TRBV9
TGTGCCAGCAGCGCAGTAGCGGGAGGCCCGGAGAATGAGCAGTTCTTC
CASSAVAGGPENEQFF
>NA|TRBJ1-5|NA|TRBV2
TGTGCCAGCAGTGAAAACGAGGGCCCCTTGGATTTT
CASSENEGPLDF
>NA|TRBJ2-3|NA|TRBV7-8
TGTGCCAGCAGCTTAGGTGGCTTAAGCGGCACAGATACGCAGTATTTT
CASSLGGLSGTDTQYF
>few|TRBJ1-5|NA|TRBV27
TGTGCCAGCAGTTTAACCGGGGGGCAGGGTCAGCCCCAGCATTTT
CASSLTGGQGQPQHF
>NA|TRBJ1-5|TRBD1|TRBV28
TGTGCCAGCACCAGGGACAGGGGAGGGCAGCCCCAGCATTTT
CASTRDRGGQPQHF
>few|TRBJ1-6|TRBD1|TRBV6-6
TGTGCCAGCAGTTCCCACACAGGGGGAGCATCACCCCTCCACTTT
CASSSHTGGASPLHF
>few|TRBJ1-5|NA|TRBV5-6
TGTGCCAGCAGCGCACAGGGACGGAATCAGCCCCAGCATTTT
CASSAQGRNQPQHF
>NA|TRBJ2-2|NA|TRBV5-4
TGTGCCAGCAGCCGGACAGACAACACCGGGGAGCTGTTTTTT
CASSRTDNTGELFF
>NA|TRBJ2-3|NA|TRBV5-1
TGCGCCAGCAGCTCGCTTTCCGGAGATACGCAGTATTTT
CASSSLSGDTQYF
>NA|TRBJ2-3|TRBD2|TRBV2
TGTGCCAGCAGGTGGGGTGGGGGGGTTACAACAGATACGCAGTATTTT
CASRWGGGVTTDTQYF
>NA|TRBJ2-1|TRBD1|TRBV19
TGTGCCAGTAGTATTGGGACAGGGGCCTACAATGAGCAGTTCTTC
CASSIGTGAYNEQFF